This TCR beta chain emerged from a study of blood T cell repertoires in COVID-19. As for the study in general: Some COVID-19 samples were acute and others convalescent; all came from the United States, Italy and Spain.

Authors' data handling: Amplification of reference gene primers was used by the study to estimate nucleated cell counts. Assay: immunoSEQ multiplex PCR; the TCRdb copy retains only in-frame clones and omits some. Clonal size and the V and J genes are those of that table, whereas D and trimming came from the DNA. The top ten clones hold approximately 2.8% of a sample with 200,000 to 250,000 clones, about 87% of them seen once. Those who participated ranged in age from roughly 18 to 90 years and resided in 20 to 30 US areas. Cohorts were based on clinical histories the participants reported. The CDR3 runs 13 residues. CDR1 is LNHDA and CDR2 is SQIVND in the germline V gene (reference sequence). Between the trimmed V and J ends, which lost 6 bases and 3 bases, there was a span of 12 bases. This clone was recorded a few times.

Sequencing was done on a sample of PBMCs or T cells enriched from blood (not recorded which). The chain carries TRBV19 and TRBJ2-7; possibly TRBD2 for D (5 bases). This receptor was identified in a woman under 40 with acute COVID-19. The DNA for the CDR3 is TGTGCCAGTAGACGGAAAGGAGGCTACGAGCAGTACTTC. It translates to CASRRKGGYEQYF.